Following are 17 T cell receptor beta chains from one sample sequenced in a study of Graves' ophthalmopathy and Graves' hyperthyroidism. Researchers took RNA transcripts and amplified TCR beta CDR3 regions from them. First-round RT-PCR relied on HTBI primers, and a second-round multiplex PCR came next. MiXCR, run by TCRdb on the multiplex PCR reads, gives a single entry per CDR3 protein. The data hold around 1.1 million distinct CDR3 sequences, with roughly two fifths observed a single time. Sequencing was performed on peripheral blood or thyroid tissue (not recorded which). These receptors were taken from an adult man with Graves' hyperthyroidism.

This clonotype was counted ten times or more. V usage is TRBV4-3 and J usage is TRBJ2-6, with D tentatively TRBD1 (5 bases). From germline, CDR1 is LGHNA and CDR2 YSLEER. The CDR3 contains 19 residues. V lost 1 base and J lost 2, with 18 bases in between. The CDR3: CASSQGVRVQLTGANVLTF. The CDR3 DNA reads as TGCGCCAGCAGCCAAGGAGTCAGGGTCCAACTCACTGGGGCCAACGTCCTGACTTTC.

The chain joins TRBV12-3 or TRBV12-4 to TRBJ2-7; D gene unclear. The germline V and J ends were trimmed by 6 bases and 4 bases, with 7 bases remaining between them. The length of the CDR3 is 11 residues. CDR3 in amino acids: CASREKYEQYF. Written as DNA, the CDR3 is TGTGCCAGCAGGGAAAAATACGAGCAGTACTTC.

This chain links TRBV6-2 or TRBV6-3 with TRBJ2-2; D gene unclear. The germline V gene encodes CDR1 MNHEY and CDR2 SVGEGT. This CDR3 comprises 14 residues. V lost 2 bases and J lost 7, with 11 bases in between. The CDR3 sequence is CASSYLGFGGELFF. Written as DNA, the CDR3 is TGTGCCAGCAGTTACCTCGGATTTGGCGGGGAGCTGTTTTTT.

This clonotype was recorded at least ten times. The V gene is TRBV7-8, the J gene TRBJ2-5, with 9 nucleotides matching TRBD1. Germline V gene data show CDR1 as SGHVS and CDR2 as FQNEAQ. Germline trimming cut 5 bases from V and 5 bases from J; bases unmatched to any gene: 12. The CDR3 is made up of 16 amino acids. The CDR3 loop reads CASSPRRTGVGETQYF. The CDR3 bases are TGTGCCAGCAGCCCCCGCCGGACAGGGGTTGGGGAGACCCAGTACTTC.

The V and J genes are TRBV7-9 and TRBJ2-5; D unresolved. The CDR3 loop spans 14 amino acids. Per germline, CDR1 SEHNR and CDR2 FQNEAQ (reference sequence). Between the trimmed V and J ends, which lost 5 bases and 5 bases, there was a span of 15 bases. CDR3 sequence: CASSPRSVGETQYF. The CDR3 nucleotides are TGTGCCAGCAGCCCTCGGTCAGTCGGCGAGACCCAGTACTTC.

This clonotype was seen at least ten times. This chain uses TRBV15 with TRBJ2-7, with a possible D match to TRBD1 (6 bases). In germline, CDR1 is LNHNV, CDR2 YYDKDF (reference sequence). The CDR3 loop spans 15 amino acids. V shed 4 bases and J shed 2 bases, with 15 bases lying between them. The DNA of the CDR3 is TGTGCCACCAGCACAGGGGACGTGCCTACCTACGAGCAGTACTTC. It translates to CATSTGDVPTYEQYF. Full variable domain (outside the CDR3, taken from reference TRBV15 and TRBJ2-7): DAMVIQNPRYQVTQFGKPVTLSCSQTLNHNVMYWYQQKSSQAPKLLFHYYDKDFNNEADTPDNFQSRRPNTSFCFLDIRSPGLGDTAMYLCATSTGDVPTYEQYFGPGTRLTVT.

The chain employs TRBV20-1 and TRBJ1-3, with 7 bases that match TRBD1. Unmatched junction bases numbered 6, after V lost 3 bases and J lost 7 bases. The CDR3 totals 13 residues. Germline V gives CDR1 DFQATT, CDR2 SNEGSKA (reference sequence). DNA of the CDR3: TGCAGTGCTAGGAGGGACAGCATGAACACCATATATTTT. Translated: CSARRDSMNTIYF.

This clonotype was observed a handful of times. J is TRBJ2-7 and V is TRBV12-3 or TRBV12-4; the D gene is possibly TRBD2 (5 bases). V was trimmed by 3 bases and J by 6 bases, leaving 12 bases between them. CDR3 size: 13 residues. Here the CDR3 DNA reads TGTGCCAGCAGTTTTGAGGGCGTGGTCGAGCAGTACTTC. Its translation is CASSFEGVVEQYF.

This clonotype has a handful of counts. The CDR3, as DNA: TGTGCCAGCAGCCCAGGGTTCTTCTATAATTCACCCCTCCACTTT. Amino acids: CASSPGFFYNSPLHF. The chain couples TRBV14 to TRBJ1-6; D is possibly TRBD1 (5 bases). Trimming removed 4 bases from V and 3 bases from J, with 10 bases in between. CDR1 SGHDN and CDR2 FVKESK come from the germline V gene. The CDR3 has 15 amino acids.

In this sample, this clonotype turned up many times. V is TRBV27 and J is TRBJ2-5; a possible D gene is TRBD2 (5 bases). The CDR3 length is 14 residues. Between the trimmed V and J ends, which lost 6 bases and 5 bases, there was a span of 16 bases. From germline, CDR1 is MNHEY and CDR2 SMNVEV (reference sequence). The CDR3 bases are TGTGCCAGCAGCAGGCGCTGGGAGTTGGAGACCCAGTACTTC. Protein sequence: CASSRRWELETQYF.

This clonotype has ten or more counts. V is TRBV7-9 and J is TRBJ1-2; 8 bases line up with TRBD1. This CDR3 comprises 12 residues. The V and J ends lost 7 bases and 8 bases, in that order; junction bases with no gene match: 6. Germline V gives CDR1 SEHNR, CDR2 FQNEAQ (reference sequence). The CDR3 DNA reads TGTGCCAGCACCCCCGACAGGGGCGGCTACACCTTC. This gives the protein CASTPDRGGYTF.

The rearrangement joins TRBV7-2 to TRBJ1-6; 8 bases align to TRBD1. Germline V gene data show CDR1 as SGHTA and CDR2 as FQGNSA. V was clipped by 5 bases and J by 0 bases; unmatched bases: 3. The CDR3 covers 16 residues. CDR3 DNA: TGTGCCAGCAGCGCCGGACAGGGCTCCTATAATTCACCCCTCCACTTT. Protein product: CASSAGQGSYNSPLHF.

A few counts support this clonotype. As DNA, the CDR3 is TGTGCCAGCAGCTTATTCGCCGGGGTTTCTGGAAATCAGCCCCAGCATTTT. This sequence encodes CASSLFAGVSGNQPQHF. The chain uses TRBV7-2 and TRBJ1-5; D gene ambiguous. The CDR3 spans 17 residues. The V and J ends lost 2 bases and 4 bases respectively, with 18 bases between them. In germline, CDR1 is SGHTA, CDR2 FQGNSA.

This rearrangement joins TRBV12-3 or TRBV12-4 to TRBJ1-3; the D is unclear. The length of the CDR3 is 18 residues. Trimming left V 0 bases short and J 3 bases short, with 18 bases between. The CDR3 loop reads CASSLAISPARSGNTIYF. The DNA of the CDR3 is TGTGCCAGCAGTTTAGCGATCAGTCCCGCCCGGAGTGGAAACACCATATATTTT.

Written as DNA, the CDR3 is TGCGCCAGCAGCTCGGAGCCAGGGAATTCACCCCTCCACTTT. Encoded protein: CASSSEPGNSPLHF. The V call is TRBV5-1, the J call TRBJ1-6, with a weak D call TRBD1 (5 bases). Per the germline V gene, CDR1 is SGHRS and CDR2 is YFSETQ. V gave up 3 bases and J gave up 7 bases, with 11 bases separating them. The CDR3 extends over 14 amino acids. The full variable domain, with the rest looked up from reference TRBV5-1 and TRBJ1-6, is KAGVTQTPRYLIKTRGQQVTLSCSPISGHRSVSWYQQTPGQGLQFLFEYFSETQRNKGNFPGRFSGRQFSNSRSEMNVSTLELGDSALYLCASSSEPGNSPLHFGNGTRLTVT.

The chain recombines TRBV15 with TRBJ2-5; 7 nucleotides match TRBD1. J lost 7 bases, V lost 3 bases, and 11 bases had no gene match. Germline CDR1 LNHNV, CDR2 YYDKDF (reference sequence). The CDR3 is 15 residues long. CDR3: CATSSQGQQLGTQYF. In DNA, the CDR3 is TGTGCCACCAGCAGCCAGGGACAGCAGCTTGGGACCCAGTACTTC.

CDR3 loop: CSVTSGVYEQYF. As DNA, the CDR3 is TGCAGCGTTACTAGCGGAGTTTACGAGCAGTACTTC. The V call is TRBV29-1, the J call TRBJ2-7, with 8 bases matching TRBD2. Trimming at V came to 5 bases and at J to 4 bases, leaving 4 bases not matched to a gene. The CDR3 totals 12 residues. CDR1 is SQVTM and CDR2 is ANQGSEA in the germline V gene.